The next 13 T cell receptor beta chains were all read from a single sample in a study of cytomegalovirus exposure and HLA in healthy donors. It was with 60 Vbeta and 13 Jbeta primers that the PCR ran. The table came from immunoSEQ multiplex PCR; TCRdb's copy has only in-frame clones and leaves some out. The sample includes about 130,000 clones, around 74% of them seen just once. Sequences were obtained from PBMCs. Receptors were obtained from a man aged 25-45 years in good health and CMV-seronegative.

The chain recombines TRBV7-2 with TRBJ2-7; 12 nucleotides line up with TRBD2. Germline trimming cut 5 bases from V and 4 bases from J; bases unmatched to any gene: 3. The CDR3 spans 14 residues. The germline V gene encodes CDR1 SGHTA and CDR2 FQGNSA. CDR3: CASSQLAGGYEQYF. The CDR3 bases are TGTGCCAGCAGCCAACTAGCGGGAGGTTACGAGCAGTACTTC. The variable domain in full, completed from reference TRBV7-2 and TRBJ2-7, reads GAGVSQSPSNKVTEKGKDVELRCDPISGHTALYWYRQSLGQGLEFLIYFQGNSAPDKSGLPSDRFSAERTGGSVSTLTIQRTQQEDSAVYLCASSQLAGGYEQYFGPGTRLTVT.

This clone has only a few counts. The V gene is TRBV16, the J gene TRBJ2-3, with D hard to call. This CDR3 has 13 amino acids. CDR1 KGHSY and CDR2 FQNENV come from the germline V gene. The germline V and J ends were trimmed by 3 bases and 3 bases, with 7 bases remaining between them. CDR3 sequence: CASSQSRTDTQYF. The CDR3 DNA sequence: TGTGCCAGCAGCCAGTCTAGAACAGATACGCAGTATTTT.

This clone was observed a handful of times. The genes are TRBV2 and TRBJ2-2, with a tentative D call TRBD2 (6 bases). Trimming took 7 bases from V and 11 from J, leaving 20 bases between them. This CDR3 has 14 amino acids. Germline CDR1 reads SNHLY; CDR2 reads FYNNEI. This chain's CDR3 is CASTGDSGLSELFF. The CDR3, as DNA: TGTGCCAGCACCGGGGACTCGGGGTTGTCTGAGCTGTTTTTT.

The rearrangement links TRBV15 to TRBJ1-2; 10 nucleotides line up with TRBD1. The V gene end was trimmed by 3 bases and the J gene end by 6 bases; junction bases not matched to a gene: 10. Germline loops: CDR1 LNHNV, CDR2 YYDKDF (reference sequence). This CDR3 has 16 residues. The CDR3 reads CATSSLRQGALDGYTF. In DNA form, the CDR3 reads TGTGCCACCAGCAGCCTCCGACAGGGGGCGTTGGATGGCTACACCTTC.

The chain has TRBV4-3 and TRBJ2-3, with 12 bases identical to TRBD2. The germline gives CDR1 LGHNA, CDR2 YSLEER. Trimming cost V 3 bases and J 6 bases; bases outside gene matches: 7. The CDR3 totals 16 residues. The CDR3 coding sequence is TGCGCCAGCAGCCACCAACTAGCGGGGGGCAGGGATACGCAGTATTTT. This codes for CASSHQLAGGRDTQYF.

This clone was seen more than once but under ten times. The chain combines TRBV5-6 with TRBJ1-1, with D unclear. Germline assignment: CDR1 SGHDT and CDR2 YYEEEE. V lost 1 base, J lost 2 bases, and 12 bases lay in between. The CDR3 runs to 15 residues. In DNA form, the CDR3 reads TGTGCCAGCAGCTTGTCCCGAGAGACTAACACTGAAGCTTTCTTT. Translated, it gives CASSLSRETNTEAFF.

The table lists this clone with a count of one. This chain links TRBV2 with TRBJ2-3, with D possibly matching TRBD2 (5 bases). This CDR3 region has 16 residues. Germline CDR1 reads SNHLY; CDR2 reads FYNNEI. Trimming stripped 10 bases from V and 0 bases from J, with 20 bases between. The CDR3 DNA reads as TGTGCCACCGACGCAATAGCGAAAACTAGCACAGATACGCAGTATTTT. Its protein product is CATDAIAKTSTDTQYF.

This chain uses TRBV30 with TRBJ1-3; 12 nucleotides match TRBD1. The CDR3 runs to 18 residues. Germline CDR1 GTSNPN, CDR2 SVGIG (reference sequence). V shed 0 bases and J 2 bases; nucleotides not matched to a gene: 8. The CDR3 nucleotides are TGTGCCTGGAGTGTGGGGGTGGGACAGGGGGCGACTGGAAACACCATATATTTT. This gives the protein CAWSVGVGQGATGNTIYF.

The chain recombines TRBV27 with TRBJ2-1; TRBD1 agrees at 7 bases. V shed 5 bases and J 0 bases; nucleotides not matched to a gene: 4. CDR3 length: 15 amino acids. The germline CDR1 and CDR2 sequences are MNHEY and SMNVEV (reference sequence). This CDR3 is CASSLRDSSYNEQFF. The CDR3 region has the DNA TGTGCCAGCAGTCTCCGGGACAGCTCCTACAATGAGCAGTTCTTC.

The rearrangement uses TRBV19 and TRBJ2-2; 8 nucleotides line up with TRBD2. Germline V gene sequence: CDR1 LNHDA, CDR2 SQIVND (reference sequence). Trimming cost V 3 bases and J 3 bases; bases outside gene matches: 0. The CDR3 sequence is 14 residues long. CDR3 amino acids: CASSMGLDTGELFF. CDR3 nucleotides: TGTGCCAGTAGTATGGGACTAGACACCGGGGAGCTGTTTTTT.

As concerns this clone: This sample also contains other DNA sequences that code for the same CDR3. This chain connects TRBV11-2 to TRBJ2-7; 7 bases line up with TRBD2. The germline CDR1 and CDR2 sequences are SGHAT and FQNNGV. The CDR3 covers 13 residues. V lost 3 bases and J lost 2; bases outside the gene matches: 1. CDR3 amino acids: CASSLGLTYEQYF. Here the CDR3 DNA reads TGTGCCAGCAGCTTGGGACTAACCTACGAGCAGTACTTC.

The chain's CDR3 is CAIGATGDSGNTIYF. The DNA of the CDR3 is TGTGCCATCGGGGCAACAGGGGACTCTGGAAACACCATATATTTT. The chain uses TRBV10-3 and TRBJ1-3, with 7 bases that match TRBD1. Trimming at V came to 8 bases and at J to 0 bases, leaving 7 bases not matched to a gene. The CDR3 spans 15 residues. Looked up from germline, CDR1 is ENHRY and CDR2 is SYGVKD.

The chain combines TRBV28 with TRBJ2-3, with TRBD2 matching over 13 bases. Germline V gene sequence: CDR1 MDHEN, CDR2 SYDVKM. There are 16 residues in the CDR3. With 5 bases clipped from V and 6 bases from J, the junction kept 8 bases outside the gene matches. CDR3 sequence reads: CASSLYWTSGSDTQYF. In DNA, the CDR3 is TGTGCCAGCAGTCTCTATTGGACTAGCGGGAGTGATACGCAGTATTTT.